Following are 25 T cell receptor beta chains from one sample sequenced in a study of cytomegalovirus exposure and HLA in healthy donors. Vbeta (60) and Jbeta (13) primers were used in the PCR. The method was immunoSEQ multiplex PCR; TCRdb's version includes in-frame clones alone and lacks a portion of them. The repertoire holds 75,000 to 100,000 clones, with roughly four fifths as singletons. Sequencing was carried out using PBMCs. The source of these receptors is a man aged 25-45 years in good health and CMV-seronegative.

The CDR3 reads CASSSTVNTEAFF. The CDR3 DNA reads as TGTGCCAGTAGTAGCACGGTGAACACTGAAGCTTTCTTT. The chain links TRBV19 to TRBJ1-1, with no clear D. Germline V gene lookup returns CDR1 LNHDA and CDR2 SQIVND (reference sequence). The CDR3 runs 13 residues. The V end lost 4 bases, the J end lost 0 bases, and 6 bases lay between the germline ends.

This clone came up a few times. The chain employs TRBV5-5 and TRBJ2-2; no clear D. This CDR3 region has 14 residues. With 3 bases removed from V and 6 bases from J, the gap between germline ends came to 12 bases. Germline V gives CDR1 SGHKS, CDR2 YYEKEE (reference sequence). CDR3 protein: CASSYMTTAGELFF. The CDR3 DNA follows: TGTGCCAGCAGCTACATGACAACCGCCGGGGAGCTGTTTTTT.

This chain links TRBV13 with TRBJ2-1; 15 bases agree with TRBD2. There are 16 residues in the CDR3. CDR1 is PRHDT and CDR2 is FYEKMQ in the germline V gene (reference sequence). V was pared by 5 bases and J by 4 bases, with 3 bases of the junction left unmatched. The CDR3 DNA is TGTGCCAGCAGCGGGGGACTAGCGGGAGGTTACAATGAGCAGTTCTTC. The encoded protein is CASSGGLAGGYNEQFF.

The chain combines TRBV2 with TRBJ1-5; D is possibly TRBD1 (5 bases). Trimming stripped 4 bases from V and 0 bases from J, with 10 bases between. The CDR3 has 15 amino acids. CDR1 and CDR2 from the germline V gene are SNHLY and FYNNEI. The CDR3 nucleotides are TGTGCCAGCAGTGTCGACAGTTATAGCAATCAGCCCCAGCATTTT. This translates into CASSVDSYSNQPQHF.

The count of this clone is one. The V gene is TRBV7-3, the J gene TRBJ2-1; tentative D call: TRBD2 (6 bases). The V gene lost 4 bases and the J gene lost 2 bases, with 12 bases spanning the gap. This CDR3 has 15 amino acids. Germline-derived CDR1 and CDR2 are SGHTA and FQGTGA. This chain's CDR3 is CASSSGTGAYNEQFF. The CDR3 DNA sequence: TGTGCCAGCAGCTCCGGGACTGGAGCCTACAATGAGCAGTTCTTC.

This sequence joins TRBV29-1 and TRBJ2-2, with D possibly TRBD1 on 5 matching bases. CDR3 length: 16 residues. V was cut by 1 base and J by 1 base, with 13 bases left in between. Germline V gene data show CDR1 as SQVTM and CDR2 as ANQGSEA. The CDR3 sequence: CSVEGGTGQNTGELFF. CDR3 in DNA: TGCAGCGTTGAAGGCGGCACCGGACAGAACACCGGGGAGCTGTTTTTT.

This rearrangement joins TRBV19 to TRBJ1-5; D perhaps matches TRBD1 (6 bases). Trimming stripped 1 base from V and 7 bases from J, with 11 bases between. Germline CDR1 reads LNHDA; CDR2 reads SQIVND (reference sequence). The CDR3 has 14 amino acids. The chain's CDR3 is CASSIARGGQPQHF. The CDR3 DNA sequence: TGTGCCAGTAGTATAGCGAGGGGGGGACAGCCCCAGCATTTT.

The CDR3 here is CSVLLQGARETQYF. CDR3 DNA sequence: TGCAGCGTTCTACTACAGGGGGCGCGTGAGACCCAGTACTTC. The chain has TRBV29-1 and TRBJ2-5; 9 nucleotides match TRBD1. The length of the CDR3 is 14 residues. The ends lost 5 bases at V and 5 bases at J; junction bases unmatched: 9. The germline gives CDR1 SQVTM, CDR2 ANQGSEA.

The V and J genes are TRBV19 and TRBJ2-1; D uncertain. Germline CDR1 reads LNHDA; CDR2 reads SQIVND (reference sequence). V lost 3 bases to trimming and J lost 3 bases, with 18 bases between them. The CDR3 spans 17 residues. CDR3 sequence (DNA): TGTGCCAGTAGTATGTCGGGTACGGATAGCTACTACAATGAGCAGTTCTTC. Translation gives CASSMSGTDSYYNEQFF. Supplemented by reference TRBV19 and TRBJ2-1, the full variable domain reads DGGITQSPKYLFRKEGQNVTLSCEQNLNHDAMYWYRQDPGQGLRLIYYSQIVNDFQKGDIAEGYSVSREKKESFPLTVTSAQKNPTAFYLCASSMSGTDSYYNEQFFGPGTRLTVL.

J is TRBJ1-3 and V is TRBV27, with 8 positions matching TRBD1. The junction had 9 bases not matched to a gene; V was cut back by 2 bases and J by 0 bases. The CDR3 length is 18 residues. CDR1 is MNHEY, CDR2 SMNVEV, per germline (reference sequence). The CDR3 spells CASSLRGAGGTSGNTIYF. In nucleotides, the CDR3 is TGTGCCAGCAGTTTAAGGGGGGCAGGGGGCACCTCTGGAAACACCATATATTTT.

This clone was picked up one time. This chain joins TRBV5-1 and TRBJ2-3, with D maybe TRBD1 (6 bases). The CDR3 totals 15 residues. The V and J ends lost 4 bases and 0 bases respectively, with 12 bases between them. The V gene's germline CDR1 is SGHRS and CDR2 YFSETQ. The CDR3 sequence is CASSPDRKSTDTQYF. For the CDR3, the DNA is TGCGCCAGCAGCCCGGACAGAAAAAGCACAGATACGCAGTATTTT.

The chain links TRBV2 to TRBJ2-2; D is perhaps TRBD2 (6 bases). The CDR3 length is 15 residues. The V gene lost 5 bases and the J gene lost 8 bases, with 18 bases spanning the gap. CDR1 is SNHLY, CDR2 FYNNEI, per germline. DNA of the CDR3: TGTGCCAGCAGTCCCCAACTAGCAGTAGGTGGGGAGCTGTTTTTT. Amino acids: CASSPQLAVGGELFF.

This rearrangement joins TRBV19 to TRBJ1-1, with TRBD1 as a possible D gene (6 bases). This CDR3 comprises 16 residues. The germline V gene encodes CDR1 LNHDA and CDR2 SQIVND (reference sequence). V lost 5 bases to trimming and J lost 0 bases, with 16 bases between them. The CDR3: CASSLRDTKMNTEAFF. In DNA, the CDR3 is TGTGCCAGTAGTCTACGGGACACCAAAATGAACACTGAAGCTTTCTTT.

The rearrangement links TRBV18 to TRBJ2-1, with 9 bases identical to TRBD2. Trimming at V came to 3 bases and at J to 1 base, leaving 4 bases not matched to a gene. The CDR3 totals 16 residues. CDR1 KGHSH and CDR2 LQKENI come from the germline V gene. DNA of the CDR3: TGTGCCAGCTCACCGCGGCGGGGGGGTTCCTACAATGAGCAGTTCTTC. Its protein is CASSPRRGGSYNEQFF.

The chain combines TRBV7-2 with TRBJ2-3, with unresolved D. Germline loops: CDR1 SGHTA, CDR2 FQGNSA. The CDR3 has 18 amino acids. Trimming removed 1 base from V and 2 bases from J, with 19 bases in between. For the CDR3, the DNA is TGTGCCAGCAGCTTAGTCTATGCGGTCGGGTATGCCACAGATACGCAGTATTTT. Protein sequence: CASSLVYAVGYATDTQYF.

V usage is TRBV5-6 and J usage is TRBJ2-7, with D possibly TRBD2 on 7 matching bases. Per germline, CDR1 SGHDT and CDR2 YYEEEE. The CDR3 contains 14 residues. Trimming took 5 bases from V and 3 from J, leaving 15 bases between them. CDR3 residues: CASRGPGGHYEQYF. The CDR3 nucleotides read TGTGCCAGCAGAGGACCGGGGGGCCACTACGAGCAGTACTTC.

This clone was recorded once. The V and J genes are TRBV19 and TRBJ1-1; D gene unclear. CDR1 LNHDA and CDR2 SQIVND come from the germline V gene (reference sequence). The CDR3 has 16 amino acids. The V and J ends lost 8 bases and 5 bases respectively, with 24 bases between them. The CDR3 sequence: CASRSTVTSGRTEAFF. In nucleotides, the CDR3 is TGTGCCAGTCGCAGTACAGTTACCTCAGGCAGGACTGAAGCTTTCTTT.

The chain has TRBV2 and TRBJ1-1; TRBD1 matches at 12 bases. Germline V gives CDR1 SNHLY, CDR2 FYNNEI. This CDR3 has 16 amino acids. Trimming removed 4 bases from V and 1 base from J; junction bases left unmatched: 4. DNA for the CDR3: TGTGCCAGCAGTGGAGGGGACAGGGGGCGGAACACTGAAGCTTTCTTT. Its translation: CASSGGDRGRNTEAFF. Full variable domain (missing parts from reference TRBV2 and TRBJ1-1): EPEVTQTPSHQVTQMGQEVILRCVPISNHLYFYWYRQILGQKVEFLVSFYNNEISEKSEIFDDQFSVERPDGSNFTLKIRSTKLEDSAMYFCASSGGDRGRNTEAFFGQGTRLTVV.

V gene TRBV5-1 combines with J gene TRBJ2-5; possible D gene TRBD2, 5 bases. With 3 bases removed from V and 2 bases from J, the gap between germline ends came to 14 bases. This CDR3 region has 15 residues. The germline V gene encodes CDR1 SGHRS and CDR2 YFSETQ. This chain's CDR3 is CASSYTGIPQETQYF. CDR3 DNA: TGCGCCAGCAGCTACACCGGGATCCCTCAAGAGACCCAGTACTTC.

The rearrangement uses TRBV5-1 and TRBJ2-2; D perhaps matches TRBD1 (6 bases). The CDR3 contains 16 residues. Looked up from germline, CDR1 is SGHRS and CDR2 is YFSETQ. Between the trimmed V and J ends, which lost 5 bases and 1 base, there was a span of 15 bases. CDR3 DNA sequence: TGCGCCAGCAGGAGACAAGAGACAGGGAACACCGGGGAGCTGTTTTTT. Its translation: CASRRQETGNTGELFF.

This clone was found a few times. The chain is built from TRBV5-6 and TRBJ1-2, with D unclear. Per the germline V gene, CDR1 is SGHDT and CDR2 is YYEEEE. Trimming took 3 bases from V and 5 from J, leaving 5 bases between them. The CDR3 covers 11 residues. CDR3 region: CASSWRYGYTF. The CDR3 region has the DNA TGTGCCAGCAGCTGGCGGTATGGCTACACCTTC.

The sample holds a few counts of this clone. CDR3 in amino acids: CAISGGMGRGLRYTF. In nucleotides, the CDR3 is TGTGCCATCAGTGGGGGAATGGGCAGGGGGCTGCGCTACACCTTC. V is TRBV10-3 and J is TRBJ1-2; TRBD1 matches at 8 bases. V was clipped by 4 bases and J by 9 bases; unmatched bases: 13. This CDR3 contains 15 residues. Per germline, CDR1 ENHRY and CDR2 SYGVKD.

The chain recombines TRBV4-3 with TRBJ1-4, with D perhaps matching TRBD1 (5 bases). CDR1 LGHNA and CDR2 YSLEER come from the germline V gene. Trimming removed 3 bases at V and 7 bases at J, with 18 bases between. This CDR3 comprises 16 residues. The CDR3 sequence is CASSHDGGRVGEKLFF. In nucleotides, the CDR3 is TGCGCCAGCAGCCATGACGGGGGGAGGGTGGGTGAAAAACTGTTTTTT.

This clone appeared a few times. The gene calls are TRBV29-1 and TRBJ2-7; weak D call: TRBD1 (6 bases). The CDR3 is 16 amino acids. Trimming removed 0 bases at V and 2 bases at J, with 17 bases between. CDR1 is SQVTM, CDR2 ANQGSEA, per germline. The CDR3 is CSVEEELRSGAYEQYF. CDR3 nucleotides: TGCAGCGTTGAAGAGGAATTAAGGTCAGGGGCCTACGAGCAGTACTTC.

The V and J genes are TRBV29-1 and TRBJ2-1; 7 nucleotides agree with TRBD2. With 3 bases clipped from V and 9 bases from J, the junction kept 2 bases outside the gene matches. The CDR3 loop spans 11 amino acids. Germline V gene sequence: CDR1 SQVTM, CDR2 ANQGSEA. In DNA, the CDR3 is TGCAGCGTTGAGCGGGGGATTGAGCAGTTCTTC. Protein: CSVERGIEQFF.